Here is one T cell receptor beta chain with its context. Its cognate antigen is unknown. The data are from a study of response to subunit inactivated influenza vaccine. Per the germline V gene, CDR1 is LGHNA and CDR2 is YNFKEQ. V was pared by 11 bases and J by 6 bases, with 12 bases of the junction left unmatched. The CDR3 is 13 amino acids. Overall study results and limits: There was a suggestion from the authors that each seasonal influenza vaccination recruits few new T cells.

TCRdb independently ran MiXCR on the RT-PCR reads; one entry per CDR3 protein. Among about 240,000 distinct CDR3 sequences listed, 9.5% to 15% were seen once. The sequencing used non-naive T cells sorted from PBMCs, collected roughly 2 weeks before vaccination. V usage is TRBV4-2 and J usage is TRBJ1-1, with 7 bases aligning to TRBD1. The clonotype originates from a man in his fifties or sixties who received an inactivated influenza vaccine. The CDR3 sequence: CAANHDGTAEAFF. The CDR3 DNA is TGTGCCGCAAACCATGATGGGACAGCTGAAGCTTTCTTT.